This T cell receptor beta chain was sequenced in a study of T-cell reconstitution after alpha-beta-depleted transplantation in children. This CDR3 spans 13 amino acids. The V gene lost 0 bases and the J gene lost 4 bases, with 5 bases spanning the gap. Germline loops: CDR1 KGHSH, CDR2 LQKENI. Construction of the TCRbeta library involved unique molecular identifiers. TCRdb analysed the PCR reads with MiXCR anew, one entry per CDR3 protein. The profile shows about 230,000 distinct CDR3 sequences, approximately 9.8% of them singletons. This clonotype was found many times. The origin of this receptor is a human donor who donated a stem cell graft to a child with SCID. The material was PBMCs from the stem cell graft donor, obtained from the stem cell graft. The chain is built from TRBV18 and TRBJ2-3; D unresolved. This CDR3 is CASSPPLADTQYF. For the CDR3, the DNA is TGTGCCAGCTCACCACCGCTGGCAGATACGCAGTATTTT.